A selection of T cell receptor beta chains follows, all from one sample in a study of blood T cells in healthy people across ages. TCRdb reprocessed the 5' RACE reads via MiXCR and lists one record per CDR3 protein. The table includes roughly 500,000 distinct CDR3 sequences, roughly a quarter detected once. Sample: blood. These receptors were obtained from a woman in her 70s in good health. CDR3s include the opening cysteine and the closing phenylalanine or tryptophan. The D gene is left open where the match is weak. Some rows mark clone size as missing; the rest say once, few, many or name a class of expanded clone.

NA,few,TRBV11-2,TRBJ2-1,CASSRPRRSEQFF,TGTGCCAGCAGCAGGCCTAGGAGAAGTGAGCAGTTCTTC
NA,NA,TRBV9,TRBJ2-3,CASSVGLETPQYF,TGTGCCAGCAGCGTAGGACTAGAAACCCCCCAGTATTTT
NA,few,TRBV7-9,TRBJ1-3,CASSLAYSGNTIYF,TGTGCCAGCAGCTTAGCCTACTCTGGAAACACCATATATTTT
TRBD1,many,TRBV5-1,TRBJ1-2,CASSFGQGVPYGYTF,TGCGCCAGCAGCTTCGGACAGGGGGTTCCCTATGGCTACACCTTC
TRBD2,few,TRBV9,TRBJ2-3,CASSTSFAGDPTDTQYF,TGTGCCAGCAGCACCTCTTTCGCGGGGGACCCCACAGATACGCAGTATTTT
TRBD2,NA,TRBV6-2/TRBV6-3,TRBJ2-7,CASSRGGTEQYF,TGTGCCAGCAGCCGCGGGGGAACCGAGCAGTACTTC
TRBD1,few,TRBV5-1,TRBJ2-7,CASSRGTGEVYEQYF,TGCGCCAGCAGCAGAGGGACAGGGGAAGTATACGAGCAGTACTTC
TRBD2,NA,TRBV6-6,TRBJ2-1,CAIASGGVQLRHEQFF,TGTGCCATCGCTAGCGGGGGGGTTCAACTCCGACACGAGCAGTTCTTC
NA,few,TRBV27,TRBJ2-6,CASSARQYSSGANVLTF,TGTGCCAGCAGCGCCAGACAGTATAGCTCTGGGGCCAACGTCCTGACTTTC
TRBD1,NA,TRBV27,TRBJ2-3,CASRKGQAIIGTQYF,TGTGCCAGCAGGAAAGGACAGGCTATTATCGGTACGCAGTATTTT
NA,NA,TRBV6-2/TRBV6-3,TRBJ2-2,CASSYRVGSEYSGELFF,TGTGCCAGCAGTTACCGGGTGGGGTCAGAGTACAGCGGGGAGCTGTTTTTT
TRBD1,NA,TRBV24-1,TRBJ1-2,CATSAQDRVDGYTF,TGTGCCACCAGTGCCCAGGACAGGGTGGATGGCTACACCTTC
TRBD1,NA,TRBV18,TRBJ2-7,CASSPPNGAGGYEQYF,TGTGCCAGCTCACCACCCAACGGGGCAGGGGGCTACGAGCAGTACTTC
TRBD1,NA,TRBV9,TRBJ2-3,CASSVPGGRGTQYF,TGTGCCAGCAGCGTACCAGGGGGAAGGGGTACGCAGTATTTT
NA,few,TRBV12-3/TRBV12-4,TRBJ2-5,CASSSTWLRETQYF,TGTGCCAGCAGTTCAACATGGCTTCGTGAGACCCAGTACTTC
NA,NA,TRBV11-2,TRBJ2-4,CASSLTGAKHIQYF,TGTGCCAGCAGCTTGACTGGAGCCAAACACATTCAGTACTTC
NA,NA,TRBV28,TRBJ2-3,CASRAGDTQYF,TGTGCCAGCAGGGCTGGAGATACGCAGTATTTT
TRBD1,NA,TRBV29-1,TRBJ1-4,CSVGQGRGEKLFF,TGCAGCGTGGGACAGGGAAGGGGTGAAAAACTGTTTTTT
NA,NA,TRBV5-1,TRBJ1-1,CASSLGLGPNTEAFF,TGCGCCAGCAGCTTGGGGCTAGGGCCGAACACTGAAGCTTTCTTT
NA,NA,TRBV6-2/TRBV6-3,TRBJ1-5,CASSPAGTGNQPQHF,TGTGCCAGCAGTCCCGCGGGTACGGGCAATCAGCCCCAGCATTTT
NA,few,TRBV12-3/TRBV12-4,TRBJ1-2,CASSRSKRNYGYTF,TGTGCCAGCAGTCGGTCGAAGAGGAACTATGGCTACACCTTC
TRBD1,few,TRBV7-8,TRBJ2-2,CASSPRRGPRNTGELFF,TGTGCCAGCAGCCCCCGTAGGGGGCCAAGGAACACCGGGGAGCTGTTTTTT
NA,NA,TRBV29-1,TRBJ1-5,CSARDKNSNQPQHF,TGCAGCGCCCGGGACAAAAATAGCAATCAGCCCCAGCATTTT
NA,few,TRBV6-1,TRBJ1-4,CASSGLDSFREKLFF,TGTGCCAGCAGTGGCTTGGACAGCTTTAGGGAAAAACTGTTTTTT
TRBD2,few,TRBV20-1,TRBJ2-5,CSARLGLAFEETQYF,TGCAGTGCTAGACTAGGACTAGCTTTTGAAGAGACCCAGTACTTC
NA,NA,TRBV20-1,TRBJ2-4,CSARVLGGAGLTKNIQYF,TGCAGTGCTAGAGTTTTAGGGGGGGCAGGGCTTACCAAAAACATTCAGTACTTC